This T cell receptor (beta chain) was obtained from a study of T cell responses to AZD1222 COVID-19 vaccine. From germline, CDR1 is MNHEY and CDR2 SVGEGT. The CDR3 loop spans 14 amino acids. Trimming left V 5 bases short and J 4 bases short, with 12 bases between. Analyses pooled second doses at about 4 or about 12 weeks. Profiling relied on immunoSEQ multiplex PCR, and the TCRdb table lists in-frame clones only, not all of them. Of about 140,000 clones listed, 80% to 95% are singletons. Study-wide results and limits: In a largely white British group with more females than males, clonal diversity was possibly underestimated. Researchers report vaccine-associated CD4 TCRs spanning spike, with dominance at 160-218 and 743-854. Baseline antibody screening turned up just a handful of seropositive AZD1222 recipients.

As to this clone: The antigen is undetermined.

The specimen was peripheral blood, collected 28 days after the second AZD1222 dose. This clonotype was sampled from an adult who received the AZD1222 COVID-19 vaccine. The gene calls are TRBV6-2 or TRBV6-3 and TRBJ2-4, with D possibly matching TRBD1 (7 bases). Here the CDR3 reads CASSRAGQKNIQYF. The DNA for the CDR3 is TGTGCCAGCAGTCGGGCGGGACAGAAAAACATTCAGTACTTC.